These 24 T cell receptor beta chains were sequenced from one sample in a study of T cell responses to AZD1222 COVID-19 vaccine. This table comes from immunoSEQ multiplex PCR, and its TCRdb copy is limited to in-frame clones, with some not included. The sample consists of roughly 53,000 clones, about four fifths of them appearing once. Sequences were derived from peripheral blood, sampled on day 0 of AZD1222 vaccination. The receptors were gathered from an adult in good health.

The V and J genes are TRBV24-1 and TRBJ1-2, with D perhaps TRBD1 (5 bases). V lost 9 bases and J lost 4, with 11 bases in between. The CDR3 sequence is 12 residues long. CDR1 and CDR2 (germline): KGHDR, SFDVKD. In DNA, the CDR3 is TGTGCCACCGGGGGTCTCGGCTATGGCTACACCTTC. It is translated as CATGGLGYGYTF.

The V gene is TRBV6-4, the J gene TRBJ1-5; D perhaps matches TRBD1 (6 bases). The CDR3 loop spans 13 amino acids. Trimming took off 9 bases at V and 5 bases at J, with 14 bases between the two ends. Germline loops: CDR1 MRHNA, CDR2 SNTAGT. In nucleotides, the CDR3 is TGTGCCAGGCGGGGGGCCATATATCAGCCCCAGCATTTT. Encoded protein: CARRGAIYQPQHF.

This clone was counted at least ten times. The chain links TRBV7-9 to TRBJ2-1, with 15 bases matching TRBD2. Germline CDR1 is SEHNR and CDR2 is FQNEAQ (reference sequence). CDR3 length equals 19 residues. Trimming cost V 4 bases and J 7 bases; bases outside gene matches: 14. CDR3 region: CASSSSRTSGRALGNEQFF. CDR3 nucleotide sequence: TGTGCCAGCAGCTCGAGTAGGACTAGCGGGAGGGCCTTGGGGAATGAGCAGTTCTTC. The whole variable domain, remainder taken from reference TRBV7-9 and TRBJ2-1, is DTGVSQNPRHKITKRGQNVTFRCDPISEHNRLYWYRQTLGQGPEFLTYFQNEAQLEKSRLLSDRFSAERPKGSFSTLEIQRTEQGDSAMYLCASSSSRTSGRALGNEQFFGPGTRLTVL.

This clone counts as medium-sized. The chain has TRBV11-2 and TRBJ2-5; a possible D gene is TRBD2 (7 bases). Germline lookup yields CDR1 SGHAT and CDR2 FQNNGV. V lost 5 bases, J lost 5 bases, and 21 bases lay in between. This CDR3 region has 16 residues. The CDR3 sequence is CASSPRGGAWLETQYF. The CDR3, as DNA: TGTGCCAGCAGCCCGCGAGGGGGGGCATGGCTTGAGACCCAGTACTTC.

This chain joins TRBV11-2 and TRBJ2-7; 13 bases are shared with TRBD2. The germline gives CDR1 SGHAT, CDR2 FQNNGV. V dropped 5 bases and J dropped 7; count of bases not matched to a gene: 11. The length of the CDR3 is 16 residues. CDR3 protein: CASSPETSGRFREQYF. The CDR3 coding sequence is TGTGCCAGCAGCCCCGAGACTAGCGGGAGGTTTAGGGAGCAGTACTTC.

This clone was seen just once. This rearrangement joins TRBV7-9 to TRBJ2-7, with D perhaps being TRBD1 or TRBD2 (6 bases each). The V gene's germline CDR1 is SEHNR and CDR2 FQNEAQ (reference sequence). The CDR3 is 13 amino acids. V lost 7 bases and J lost 3, with 13 bases in between. The CDR3 loop is CASNHGGGYEQYF. The CDR3 DNA is TGTGCCAGCAATCACGGGGGCGGCTACGAGCAGTACTTC.

The genes are TRBV5-6 and TRBJ2-7; tentative D call: TRBD1 (5 bases). Germline CDR1 and CDR2: SGHDT and YYEEEE. Trimming removed 6 bases from V and 3 bases from J, with 19 bases in between. The CDR3 is 15 residues long. The CDR3 sequence is CASMQQVKGNYEQYF. The CDR3 region has the DNA TGTGCCAGCATGCAACAGGTCAAAGGGAACTACGAGCAGTACTTC.

The rearrangement joins TRBV6-2 or TRBV6-3 to TRBJ2-7; possibly TRBD1 or TRBD2 for D (6 bases each). Trimming removed 2 bases at V and 2 bases at J, with 13 bases between. CDR3 length: 15 amino acids. CDR1 and CDR2 (germline): MNHEY, SVGEGT. As DNA, the CDR3 is TGTGCCAGCAGTTACGGGGGGCGGAGTCCCTACGAGCAGTACTTC. Amino acid sequence: CASSYGGRSPYEQYF.

The chain carries TRBV10-2 and TRBJ2-1; tentatively, D is TRBD2 (6 bases). This CDR3 comprises 14 residues. From germline, CDR1 is WSHSY and CDR2 SAAADI. Trimming removed 3 bases at V and 11 bases at J, with 17 bases between. This CDR3 is CASSEGLTTMKQFF. The CDR3 DNA sequence: TGCGCCAGCAGTGAAGGACTAACCACAATGAAGCAGTTCTTC.

J is TRBJ2-3 and V is TRBV2, with TRBD2 matching over 8 bases. Per germline, CDR1 SNHLY and CDR2 FYNNEI. The CDR3 covers 15 residues. V lost 7 bases and J lost 3; bases outside the gene matches: 9. The DNA of the CDR3 is TGTGCCAGCACCCTCGGGGGGGGCTGGACAGATACGCAGTATTTT. It is translated as CASTLGGGWTDTQYF.

This chain connects TRBV28 to TRBJ2-2, with unresolved D. This CDR3 comprises 13 residues. Germline V lookup: CDR1 MDHEN, CDR2 SYDVKM. The ends were cut back, 2 bases at V and 7 bases at J, with 8 bases in the middle. CDR3 nucleotides: TGTGCCAGCAGTTTACGCGATTTCGGGGAGCTGTTTTTT. This sequence encodes CASSLRDFGELFF.

The chain combines TRBV18 with TRBJ1-2, with D possibly matching TRBD1 (6 bases). Between the trimmed V and J ends, which lost 6 bases and 8 bases, there was a span of 19 bases. The CDR3 extends over 14 amino acids. The germline V gene encodes CDR1 KGHSH and CDR2 LQKENI. The CDR3 region has the DNA TGTGCCAGCTCCCCCACCGGGGGGCAAGGAGGCTACACCTTC. Translating gives CASSPTGGQGGYTF.

The chain carries TRBV9 and TRBJ2-5; D uncertain. This CDR3 region has 14 residues. V gave up 0 bases and J gave up 4 bases, with 10 bases separating them. The germline gives CDR1 SGDLS, CDR2 YYNGEE. Here the CDR3 DNA reads TGTGCCAGCAGCGTAGGTTCAAGGGTAGAGACCCAGTACTTC. Translating gives CASSVGSRVETQYF.

This chain connects TRBV5-5 to TRBJ1-5, with 9 bases identical to TRBD1. The CDR3 runs to 16 residues. V lost 4 bases, J lost 6 bases, and 11 bases stayed unmatched. Germline CDR1 reads SGHKS; CDR2 reads YYEKEE (reference sequence). The CDR3 is CASSPQVDRGAQPQHF. CDR3 bases: TGTGCCAGCAGCCCACAAGTGGACAGGGGAGCTCAGCCCCAGCATTTT.

A note on this clone: At the DNA level, this CDR3 is encoded by other sequences in the same sample as well. This rearrangement joins TRBV5-1 to TRBJ1-1; the match to TRBD1 covers 7 bases. Germline CDR1 reads SGHRS; CDR2 reads YFSETQ. CDR3 length: 14 residues. The ends lost 0 bases at V and 3 bases at J; junction bases unmatched: 2. CDR3 residues: CASSLVQGDTEAFF. CDR3 nucleotides: TGCGCCAGCAGCTTGGTGCAGGGGGACACTGAAGCTTTCTTT.

This clone was recorded a few times. CDR3 nucleotides: TGTGCCAGCAGTTACGACAGGGAATTTGAAAAACTGTTTTTT. Translating it yields CASSYDREFEKLFF. The chain is built from TRBV6-5 and TRBJ1-4, with 7 bases fitting TRBD1. The trim removed 2 bases at V and 7 bases at J, leaving 4 bases unmatched. The CDR3 loop spans 14 amino acids. Germline V gene lookup returns CDR1 MNHEY and CDR2 SVGAGI.

V and J are TRBV11-3 and TRBJ2-5; D uncertain. This CDR3 contains 15 residues. Germline CDR1 and CDR2: SGHNT and YENEEA. V lost 1 base and J 1 base, leaving 10 bases between the germline ends. This CDR3 reads CASSLASLSQETQYF. The CDR3 nucleotides are TGTGCCAGCAGCTTAGCAAGTTTAAGCCAAGAGACCCAGTACTTC.

The chain employs TRBV19 and TRBJ1-5; maybe TRBD1 (5 bases). V gave up 8 bases and J gave up 1 base, with 12 bases separating them. The CDR3 covers 14 residues. The V gene's germline CDR1 is LNHDA and CDR2 SQIVND (reference sequence). CDR3: CASRSTVSNQPQHF. In DNA, the CDR3 is TGTGCCAGTCGTTCGACAGTCAGCAATCAGCCCCAGCATTTT.

CDR3 amino acids: CASSLDAESSYEQYF. In nucleotides, the CDR3 is TGTGCCAGCAGCTTAGACGCGGAAAGCTCCTACGAGCAGTACTTC. This rearrangement joins TRBV7-2 to TRBJ2-7; D is unclear. The V end was cut by 1 base, the J end by 0 bases, with 10 bases between. CDR1 and CDR2 (germline): SGHTA, FQGNSA. There are 15 residues in the CDR3.

J is TRBJ1-2 and V is TRBV6-5; weak D call: TRBD1 (5 bases). Trimming removed 0 bases from V and 2 bases from J, with 13 bases in between. The V gene's germline CDR1 is MNHEY and CDR2 SVGAGI. This CDR3 spans 16 amino acids. The CDR3: CASSYSLGAGNYGYTF. The CDR3 DNA is TGTGCCAGCAGTTACTCCCTCGGGGCAGGGAACTATGGCTACACCTTC.

The chain links TRBV7-8 to TRBJ2-1; TRBD1 might be the D (6 bases). CDR3 length equals 15 residues. Trimming removed 5 bases at V and 3 bases at J, with 14 bases between. CDR1 is SGHVS, CDR2 FQNEAQ, per germline. The CDR3 DNA is TGTGCCAGCAGCGCCACAGGGTACGTCTACAATGAGCAGTTCTTC. Protein sequence: CASSATGYVYNEQFF. Full variable domain (rest looked up from reference TRBV7-8 and TRBJ2-1): GAGVSQSPRYKVAKRGQDVALRCDPISGHVSLFWYQQALGQGPEFLTYFQNEAQLDKSGLPSDRFFAERPEGSVSTLKIQRTQQEDSAVYLCASSATGYVYNEQFFGPGTRLTVL.

The genes are TRBV28 and TRBJ2-2; D may correspond to TRBD1 or TRBD2 (5 bases each). V lost 11 bases, J lost 7 bases, and 14 bases lay in between. The CDR3 has 12 amino acids. Germline CDR1 reads MDHEN; CDR2 reads SYDVKM. CDR3 loop: CAGRDVVGELFF. DNA of the CDR3: TGTGCCGGCCGGGACGTGGTCGGGGAGCTGTTTTTT. The full variable domain, rest sourced from reference TRBV28 and TRBJ2-2, is DVKVTQSSRYLVKRTGEKVFLECVQDMDHENMFWYRQDPGLGLRLIYFSYDVKMKEKGDIPEGYSVSREKKERFSLILESASTNQTSMYLCAGRDVVGELFFGEGSRLTVL.

This rearrangement joins TRBV29-1 to TRBJ2-3, with D perhaps being TRBD1 or TRBD2 (5 bases each). This CDR3 comprises 14 residues. The germline V and J ends were trimmed by 1 base and 0 bases, with 8 bases remaining between them. Germline CDR1 SQVTM, CDR2 ANQGSEA. In DNA, the CDR3 is TGCAGCGTTGAAGGCCGGGACAGCACAGATACGCAGTATTTT. Protein sequence: CSVEGRDSTDTQYF.

The chain employs TRBV11-3 and TRBJ2-1; D may match TRBD1 or TRBD2 (5 bases each). This CDR3 is 12 amino acids long. V lost 5 bases and J lost 5, with 7 bases in between. CDR1 SGHNT and CDR2 YENEEA come from the germline V gene. The CDR3 is CASSRDDNEQFF. The CDR3 nucleotides read TGTGCCAGCAGCCGGGACGACAATGAGCAGTTCTTC.